The rows below give T cell receptor beta chains drawn from one sample of a study of blood T cell repertoires in COVID-19. The method was immunoSEQ multiplex PCR; TCRdb's version includes in-frame clones alone and lacks a portion of them. The profile shows 89,000 or so clones, approximately 88% of them singletons. Material for sequencing was peripheral blood. All receptors derive from a man aged 50-59 years with COVID-19, enrolled during active disease. Both conserved end residues are part of each CDR3. A D gene is named only where the DNA matches it firmly. Size is omitted from some rows. Given values are once, few, many or a class for expanded clones.

v_gene	j_gene	abundance	d_gene	CDR3aa	CDR3nt
TRBV13	TRBJ1-3	NA	NA	CASSPGTRNSGNTIYF	TGTGCCAGCAGCCCTGGGACTCGTAACTCTGGAAACACCATATATTTT
TRBV5-1	TRBJ1-4	NA	NA	CASSLEGVANEKLFF	TGCGCCAGCAGCTTGGAGGGGGTGGCTAATGAAAAACTGTTTTTT
TRBV15	TRBJ2-3	NA	TRBD2	CATSQGGGGSTDTQYF	TGTGCCACCAGCCAGGGCGGGGGGGGTAGCACAGATACGCAGTATTTT
TRBV7-9	TRBJ1-5	NA	NA	CASSLQGNQPQHF	TGTGCCAGCAGCCTACAGGGAAATCAGCCCCAGCATTTT
TRBV4-1	TRBJ1-2	NA	NA	CASSQEPVSYGYTF	TGCGCCAGCAGCCAAGAACCAGTCTCCTATGGCTACACCTTC
TRBV4-2	TRBJ2-7	NA	NA	CASSQDSGATDYEQYF	TGTGCCAGCAGCCAAGATTCTGGGGCTACTGACTACGAGCAGTACTTC
TRBV28	TRBJ2-2	NA	TRBD2	CASSKSRLAGLMNTGELFF	TGTGCCAGCAGCAAAAGCCGGCTAGCGGGTTTGATGAACACCGGGGAGCTGTTTTTT
TRBV18	TRBJ1-2	NA	TRBD1	CASSPDQGAYGYTF	TGTGCCAGCTCACCCGACCAGGGGGCCTATGGCTACACCTTC
TRBV14	TRBJ1-3	NA	TRBD1	CASSQEPGTGVHF	TGTGCCAGCAGCCAAGAACCCGGGACAGGGGTACATTTT
TRBV7-9	TRBJ1-2	few	TRBD1	CASSSQGSGYTF	TGTGCCAGCAGCTCACAGGGGAGCGGCTACACCTTC
TRBV11-2	TRBJ1-5	NA	NA	CASSLTGSQPQHF	TGTGCCAGCAGCTTAACAGGTAGTCAGCCCCAGCATTTT
TRBV18	TRBJ2-3	NA	NA	CASSPAADTDTQYF	TGTGCCAGCTCCCCGGCTGCGGACACAGATACGCAGTATTTT
TRBV9	TRBJ2-7	NA	TRBD1	CASSVDRGGLEQYF	TGTGCCAGCAGCGTTGACAGGGGAGGCCTCGAGCAGTACTTC
TRBV4-1	TRBJ1-6	NA	TRBD1	CASSSRGGQGVQNLHF	TGCGCCAGCAGCTCTCGCGGCGGGCAGGGGGTCCAGAACCTCCACTTT
TRBV11-3	TRBJ1-1	NA	NA	CASSLVAGTEAFF	TGTGCCAGCAGCTTAGTGGCAGGGACTGAAGCTTTCTTT
TRBV5-1	TRBJ1-1	NA	NA	CASSETTGNTEAFF	TGCGCCAGCAGCGAAACCACAGGAAACACTGAAGCTTTCTTT
TRBV14	TRBJ1-2	NA	TRBD1	CASSHDVEGALGYTF	TGTGCCAGCAGCCACGACGTGGAGGGGGCATTAGGCTACACCTTC
TRBV7-8	TRBJ2-7	NA	TRBD2	CASSPLAASYEQYF	TGTGCCAGCAGCCCACTAGCGGCTTCCTACGAGCAGTACTTC
TRBV20-1	TRBJ2-7	NA	TRBD1	CSAPGDRPPYF	TGCAGTGCTCCAGGGGACAGGCCGCCGTACTTC
TRBV7-3	TRBJ2-7	NA	TRBD1	CASSLGGTGPYEQYF	TGTGCCAGCAGCTTAGGTGGGACAGGCCCCTACGAGCAGTACTTC
TRBV3-1/TRBV3-2	TRBJ2-5	NA	NA	CASSQSSPRAQYF	TGTGCCAGCAGCCAATCCAGCCCCAGGGCCCAGTACTTC
TRBV6-5	TRBJ1-6	NA	TRBD1	CASSYLGTGNSPLHF	TGTGCCAGCAGTTACTTGGGGACAGGCAATTCACCCCTCCACTTT
TRBV27	TRBJ2-2	NA	NA	CASSSRQLSPPISNTGELFF	TGTGCCAGCAGTTCCCGACAGTTAAGTCCTCCGATTTCGAACACCGGGGAGCTGTTTTTT
TRBV24-1	TRBJ2-2	NA	NA	CATARPGGTGELFF	TGTGCCACCGCTAGACCCGGGGGCACCGGGGAGCTGTTTTTT
TRBV9	TRBJ2-5	NA	TRBD2	CASSQGTSGEETQYF	TGTGCCAGCAGCCAAGGAACTAGCGGTGAAGAGACCCAGTACTTC
TRBV30	TRBJ1-4	NA	NA	CAWSVQAGVGEKLFF	TGTGCCTGGAGTGTACAGGCTGGGGTGGGCGAAAAACTGTTTTTT